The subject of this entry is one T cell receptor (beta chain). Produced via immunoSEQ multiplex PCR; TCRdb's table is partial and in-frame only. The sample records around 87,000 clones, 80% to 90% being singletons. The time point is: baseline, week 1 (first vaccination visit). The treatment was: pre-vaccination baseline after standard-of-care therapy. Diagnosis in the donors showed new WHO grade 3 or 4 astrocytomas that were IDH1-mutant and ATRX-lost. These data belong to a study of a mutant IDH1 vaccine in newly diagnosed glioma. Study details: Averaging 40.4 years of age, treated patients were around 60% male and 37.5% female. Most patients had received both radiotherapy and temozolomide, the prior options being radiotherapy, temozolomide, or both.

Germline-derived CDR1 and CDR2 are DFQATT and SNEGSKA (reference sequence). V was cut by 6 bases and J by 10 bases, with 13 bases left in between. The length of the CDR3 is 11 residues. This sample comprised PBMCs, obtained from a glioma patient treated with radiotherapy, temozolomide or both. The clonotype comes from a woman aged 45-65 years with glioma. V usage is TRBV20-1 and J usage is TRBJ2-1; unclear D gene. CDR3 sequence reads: CSARVLREQFF. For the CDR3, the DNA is TGCAGTGCAAGGGTCCTGAGGGAGCAGTTCTTC.